This TCR beta chain was recovered during a study of control samples from healthy donors and cancer patients. Looked up from germline, CDR1 is GTSNPN and CDR2 is SVGIG (reference sequence). Trimming took off 2 bases at V and 7 bases at J, with 9 bases between the two ends. The CDR3 runs 12 residues. Produced via immunoSEQ multiplex PCR; TCRdb's table is partial and in-frame only. The profile shows under 100,000 clones, about 88% of them singletons. The source material was blood. This TCR was recovered from a woman in her 70s in good health. The J gene is TRBJ1-5, the V gene TRBV30, with D possibly matching TRBD1 (6 bases). The CDR3 DNA reads TGTGCCTGGAGTCAGGGGAAGCAGCCCCAGCATTTT. It yields the protein CAWSQGKQPQHF.